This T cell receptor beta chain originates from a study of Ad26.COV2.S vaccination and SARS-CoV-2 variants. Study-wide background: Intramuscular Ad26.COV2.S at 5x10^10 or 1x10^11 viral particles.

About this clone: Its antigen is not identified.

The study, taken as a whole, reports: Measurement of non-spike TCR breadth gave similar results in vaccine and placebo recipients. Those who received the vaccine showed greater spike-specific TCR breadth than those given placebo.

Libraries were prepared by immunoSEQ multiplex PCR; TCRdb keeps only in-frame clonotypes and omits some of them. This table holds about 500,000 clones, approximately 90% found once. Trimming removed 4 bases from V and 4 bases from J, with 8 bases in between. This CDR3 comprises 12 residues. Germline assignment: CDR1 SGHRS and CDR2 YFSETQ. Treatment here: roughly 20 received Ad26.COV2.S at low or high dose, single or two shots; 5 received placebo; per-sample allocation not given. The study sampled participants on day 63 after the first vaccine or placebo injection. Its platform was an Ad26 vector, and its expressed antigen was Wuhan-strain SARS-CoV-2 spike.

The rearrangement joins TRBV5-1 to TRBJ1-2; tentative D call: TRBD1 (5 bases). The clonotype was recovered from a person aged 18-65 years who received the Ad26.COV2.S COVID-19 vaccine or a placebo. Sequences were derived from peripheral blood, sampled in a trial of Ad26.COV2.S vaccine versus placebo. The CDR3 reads CASSGGGYGYTF. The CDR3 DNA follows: TGCGCCAGCAGCGGGGGAGGCTATGGCTACACCTTC. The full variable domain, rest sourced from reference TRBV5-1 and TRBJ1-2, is KAGVTQTPRYLIKTRGQQVTLSCSPISGHRSVSWYQQTPGQGLQFLFEYFSETQRNKGNFPGRFSGRQFSNSRSEMNVSTLELGDSALYLCASSGGGYGYTFGSGTRLTVV.